A single TCR beta chain is shown here with its context. As yet, its antigen is unknown. This CDR3 comprises 16 residues. Trimming pared 2 bases from V and 3 bases from J, leaving 15 bases between. The germline V gene encodes CDR1 MNHNS and CDR2 SASEGT. The time point here: cycle 4 day 1 (C4D1), after 6 weeks of nivolumab. No patient escaped relapse after autologous stem cell transplantation, and brentuximab vedotin exposure varied. Patients showed best responses of complete response, partial response or progressive disease. The sample is drawn from a study of PD-1 blockade in classical Hodgkin lymphoma. Whole-study findings and limits: After ASCT, patients who started nivolumab under 1 year later were excluded. It was among complete responders that baseline diversity resembled that of newly diagnosed patients.

This table comes from immunoSEQ multiplex PCR, and its TCRdb copy is limited to in-frame clones, with some not included. The table has around 93,000 clones, roughly 78% seen once. This receptor was identified in a human donor with classical Hodgkin lymphoma. This sequence joins TRBV6-1 and TRBJ2-3; tentatively, D is TRBD2 (5 bases). The sample in question was peripheral blood mononuclear cells (PBMCs), obtained before the fourth cycle of nivolumab. The CDR3 coding sequence is TGTGCCAGCAGTGAACTAGCAGGACCAACAACAGATACGCAGTATTTT. As protein: CASSELAGPTTDTQYF.